This T cell receptor (beta chain) was profiled in a study of T-cell reconstitution after alpha-beta-depleted transplantation in children. V lost 5 bases and J 7 bases, leaving 23 bases between the germline ends. Germline V gene data show CDR1 as SGHAT and CDR2 as FQNNGV. CDR3 size: 16 residues. This clonotype has only a few counts. As yet, its antigen is unknown. A library of TCRbeta sequences, prepared with unique molecular identifiers, was generated. TCRdb itself ran the PCR reads through MiXCR, one entry per CDR3 protein. The sample includes 700,000 to 850,000 distinct CDR3 sequences, 16% of them seen just once. Study results and caveats: After transplant, at about two months, alpha-beta T cells were reportedly derived from several hundred expanded graft clones. Day-60 TCRbeta diversity that was high in some patients was derived from surviving recipient T cells and thymic progenitors. Newly made T cells mostly supplied T-cell counts and diversity one year after transplant.

The V and J genes are TRBV11-2 and TRBJ2-5, with D maybe TRBD1 (5 bases). This clonotype was sampled from a male patient younger than 18 who had a stem cell transplant for acute lymphoblastic leukemia, so the T cells may come from the graft donor. The sequencing here drew on PBMCs, mostly from graft donor cells, taken 360 days after TCRalphabeta/CD19-depleted stem cell transplant. CDR3 DNA: TGTGCCAGCAGCCCTCCCGGACACAGAGAGCTTTGGACCCAGTACTTC. Translated, it gives CASSPPGHRELWTQYF.